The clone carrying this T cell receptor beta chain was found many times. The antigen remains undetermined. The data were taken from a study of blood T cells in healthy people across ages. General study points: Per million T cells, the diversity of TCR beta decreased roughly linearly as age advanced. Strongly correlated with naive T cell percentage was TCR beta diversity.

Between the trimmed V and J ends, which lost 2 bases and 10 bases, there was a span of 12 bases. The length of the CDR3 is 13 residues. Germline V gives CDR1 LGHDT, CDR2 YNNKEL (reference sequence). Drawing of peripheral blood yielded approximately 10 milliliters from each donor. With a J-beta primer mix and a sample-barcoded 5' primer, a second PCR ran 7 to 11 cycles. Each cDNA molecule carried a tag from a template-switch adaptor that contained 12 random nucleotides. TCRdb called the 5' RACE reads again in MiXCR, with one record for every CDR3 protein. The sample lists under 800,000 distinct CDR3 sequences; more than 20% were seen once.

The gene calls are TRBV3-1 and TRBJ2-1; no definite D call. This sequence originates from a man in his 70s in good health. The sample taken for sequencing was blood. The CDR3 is CASSQTLTTEQFF. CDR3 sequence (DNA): TGTGCCAGCAGCCAAACCCTCACAACGGAGCAGTTCTTC.